The clone carrying this TCR beta chain was seen at least ten times. In the library, individual cDNA molecules carried attached unique molecular identifiers. TCRdb redid the calling of the 5' RACE reads with MiXCR, one entry per CDR3 protein. Among over 75,000 distinct CDR3 sequences, around 13% were seen once, and the ten largest hold about 2.1%. This CDR3 contains 13 residues. V was cut by 5 bases and J by 0 bases, with 7 bases left in between. Germline V lookup: CDR1 SQVTM, CDR2 ANQGSEA. This entry belongs to a study of early T cells in non-severe SARS-CoV-2 infection. Sequenced: whole blood. The sequence came from an adult who was a healthcare worker with PCR-confirmed SARS-CoV-2 infection or an uninfected control (not recorded which). This chain uses TRBV29-1 with TRBJ2-2; D gene ambiguous. The CDR3 sequence: CSVRQPNTGELFF. In nucleotides, the CDR3 is TGCAGCGTTCGGCAGCCGAACACCGGGGAGCTGTTTTTT.